One and the same sample provided the 23 T cell receptor beta chains below, sequenced in a study of Tregs in tolerant kidney transplant recipients. The table came from immunoSEQ multiplex PCR; TCRdb's copy has only in-frame clones and leaves some out. The table lists about 110,000 clones, almost 90% of them singletons. The source was CD4+ T cells from blood, collected before the transplant. These receptors all stem from a human donor who received a combined kidney and bone marrow transplant.

This clone was observed a single time. V usage is TRBV2 and J usage is TRBJ2-5; TRBD2 aligns across 13 bases. Germline CDR1 SNHLY, CDR2 FYNNEI. Losses at the gene ends were 6 bases for V and 5 bases for J; bases not matched to a gene: 6. The CDR3 is made up of 15 amino acids. CDR3 bases: TGTGCCAGCAGCAAAACTAGCGGGAGGGGGGAGACCCAGTACTTC. This codes for CASSKTSGRGETQYF.

The chain carries TRBV27 and TRBJ2-5; TRBD2 matches at 10 bases. The ends lost 5 bases at V and 7 bases at J; junction bases unmatched: 7. Per the germline V gene, CDR1 is MNHEY and CDR2 is SMNVEV (reference sequence). The CDR3 is 14 amino acids. Here the CDR3 reads CASSQSGGARTQYF. The CDR3 DNA is TGTGCCAGCAGTCAAAGCGGGGGGGCGAGGACCCAGTACTTC.

V and J are TRBV9 and TRBJ2-3; the match to TRBD1 covers 9 bases. The J segment lost 5 bases and the V segment lost 2 bases, leaving 9 bases of the junction unmatched. The CDR3 consists of 16 residues. Germline CDR1 reads SGDLS; CDR2 reads YYNGEE. The CDR3 protein is CASSVAGTGMVDTQYF. The CDR3 DNA is TGTGCCAGCAGCGTCGCCGGGACAGGGATGGTAGATACGCAGTATTTT. The whole variable domain, filled in from reference TRBV9 and TRBJ2-3, reads DSGVTQTPKHLITATGQRVTLRCSPRSGDLSVYWYQQSLDQGLQFLIQYYNGEERAKGNILERFSAQQFPDLHSELNLSSLELGDSALYFCASSVAGTGMVDTQYFGPGTRLTVL.

DNA of the CDR3: TGCGCCAGCAGCCAAGAGTTGGAGGGAGGGGGCCAGTACTTC. Its translation: CASSQELEGGGQYF. The chain joins TRBV4-3 to TRBJ2-5; the D gene is possibly TRBD2 (7 bases). The germline CDR1 and CDR2 sequences are LGHNA and YSLEER. V was pared by 0 bases and J by 10 bases, with 15 bases between. CDR3 size: 14 residues.

The chain employs TRBV7-2 and TRBJ2-1; 11 nucleotides match TRBD2. The CDR3 runs to 17 residues. Germline CDR1 SGHTA, CDR2 FQGNSA. Losses at the gene ends were 3 bases for V and 1 base for J; bases not matched to a gene: 5. The CDR3 reads CASSFGLAGGSYNEQFF. In DNA form, the CDR3 reads TGTGCCAGCAGCTTTGGGCTAGCGGGAGGTTCCTACAATGAGCAGTTCTTC. Filled out from reference TRBV7-2 and TRBJ2-1, the complete variable domain reads GAGVSQSPSNKVTEKGKDVELRCDPISGHTALYWYRQSLGQGLEFLIYFQGNSAPDKSGLPSDRFSAERTGGSVSTLTIQRTQQEDSAVYLCASSFGLAGGSYNEQFFGPGTRLTVL.

This clone occurred a few times. This rearrangement joins TRBV7-9 to TRBJ2-7; possibly TRBD2 for D (5 bases). This CDR3 comprises 15 residues. Trimming pared 1 base from V and 2 bases from J, leaving 12 bases between. Germline loops: CDR1 SEHNR, CDR2 FQNEAQ (reference sequence). The CDR3 spells CASSLDRGRTYEQYF. The CDR3 DNA sequence: TGTGCCAGCAGCTTAGATCGGGGTCGTACCTACGAGCAGTACTTC.

The V and J genes are TRBV10-3 and TRBJ2-7, with 16 bases aligning to TRBD2. The germline CDR1 and CDR2 sequences are ENHRY and SYGVKD. The ends lost 10 bases at V and 7 bases at J; junction bases unmatched: 7. The CDR3 consists of 14 residues. The CDR3 loop is CASGTSGRAGEQYF. The CDR3 DNA follows: TGTGCCAGTGGGACTAGCGGGAGGGCCGGAGAGCAGTACTTC.

This clone was seen once. J is TRBJ1-3 and V is TRBV23-1, with 11 bases matching TRBD1. TRBV23-1 belongs to the ORF category, with a function that is uncertain. V was clipped by 2 bases and J by 4 bases; unmatched bases: 7. The CDR3 consists of 17 residues. The CDR3 sequence: CASSQGPGQGGGNTIYF. The CDR3 bases are TGCGCCAGCAGTCAAGGCCCGGGACAGGGGGGAGGAAACACCATATATTTT.

The genes are TRBV7-2 and TRBJ2-4; D uncertain. Trimming pared 2 bases from V and 0 bases from J, leaving 8 bases between. The germline gives CDR1 SGHTA, CDR2 FQGNSA. The CDR3 is 15 residues long. CDR3 amino acids: CASSLPGLAKNIQYF. As DNA, the CDR3 is TGTGCCAGCAGCTTACCGGGTCTAGCCAAAAACATTCAGTACTTC.

V gene TRBV18 combines with J gene TRBJ1-4, with D maybe TRBD1 (5 bases). Germline V lookup: CDR1 KGHSH, CDR2 LQKENI. V lost 2 bases and J 4 bases, leaving 8 bases between the germline ends. The CDR3 totals 14 residues. Here the CDR3 DNA reads TGTGCCAGCTCACCAGGGCAGGGTAATGAAAAACTGTTTTTT. The encoded protein is CASSPGQGNEKLFF.

V usage is TRBV7-2 and J usage is TRBJ2-1; TRBD1 agrees at 9 bases. The ends lost 6 bases at V and 4 bases at J; junction bases unmatched: 7. The CDR3 runs to 15 residues. The V gene's germline CDR1 is SGHTA and CDR2 FQGNSA. The CDR3 sequence is CASSSGTGSYNEQFF. The CDR3 nucleotides are TGTGCCAGCAGTTCCGGGACAGGGTCATACAATGAGCAGTTCTTC.

In nucleotides, the CDR3 is TGTGCCAGCAGTGAGCGGTACAATGAGCAGTTCTTC. It codes for CASSERYNEQFF. This chain links TRBV27 with TRBJ2-1; tentatively, D is TRBD2 (5 bases). CDR3 length: 12 amino acids. Trimming removed 5 bases at V and 4 bases at J, with 6 bases between. Per germline, CDR1 MNHEY and CDR2 SMNVEV (reference sequence).

The chain recombines TRBV6-6 with TRBJ2-7; TRBD2 agrees at 10 bases. Germline V gene sequence: CDR1 MNHNY, CDR2 SVGAGI (reference sequence). This CDR3 is built from 14 residues. V was pared by 5 bases and J by 4 bases, with 5 bases of the junction left unmatched. The CDR3 DNA reads TGTGCCAGCAGTCTTCTAGCGGGAGATTACGAGCAGTACTTC. It encodes CASSLLAGDYEQYF.

The V call is TRBV9, the J call TRBJ2-2; 7 positions match TRBD2. J was trimmed by 1 base and V by 5 bases; bases with no gene match: 8. Germline loops: CDR1 SGDLS, CDR2 YYNGEE. CDR3 size: 16 residues. Here the CDR3 reads CASRRGGAGNTGELFF. For the CDR3, the DNA is TGTGCCAGCAGGAGGGGAGGGGCGGGGAACACCGGGGAGCTGTTTTTT.

The V call is TRBV9, the J call TRBJ2-3; 10 bases are shared with TRBD2. V lost 4 bases, J lost 6 bases, and 5 bases stayed unmatched. In germline, CDR1 is SGDLS, CDR2 YYNGEE. The CDR3 contains 14 residues. The CDR3 is CASSPTSGYDTQYF. CDR3 nucleotide sequence: TGTGCCAGCAGCCCGACTAGCGGGTATGATACGCAGTATTTT.

This chain uses TRBV7-2 with TRBJ2-7, with D tentatively TRBD2 (6 bases). The V end was cut by 1 base, the J end by 3 bases, with 13 bases between. This CDR3 spans 15 amino acids. Germline CDR1 SGHTA, CDR2 FQGNSA. Here the CDR3 DNA reads TGTGCCAGCAGCTTAGGTGGGGGGAATATCTACGAGCAGTACTTC. This sequence encodes CASSLGGGNIYEQYF.

The chain carries TRBV28 and TRBJ2-1; 10 bases line up with TRBD2. CDR1 MDHEN and CDR2 SYDVKM come from the germline V gene. J lost 4 bases, V lost 5 bases, and 5 bases had no gene match. There are 15 residues in the CDR3. CDR3 nucleotide sequence: TGTGCCAGCAGTCCGACTAGCGGGTGGTACAATGAGCAGTTCTTC. Its translation: CASSPTSGWYNEQFF.

This chain links TRBV18 with TRBJ1-1; the D gene is possibly TRBD1 (6 bases). Germline lookup yields CDR1 KGHSH and CDR2 LQKENI. CDR3 length: 13 amino acids. With 5 bases removed from V and 3 bases from J, the gap between germline ends came to 10 bases. The CDR3, as DNA: TGTGCCAGCTCAAACAGGGACGACACTGAAGCTTTCTTT. Translating it yields CASSNRDDTEAFF.

The chain carries TRBV7-2 and TRBJ1-2; a possible D gene is TRBD1 (5 bases). Trimming pared 1 base from V and 3 bases from J, leaving 9 bases between. Germline V gives CDR1 SGHTA, CDR2 FQGNSA. The CDR3 runs 14 residues. The CDR3 DNA follows: TGTGCCAGCAGCTTAGGGGGCCGCTACTATGGCTACACCTTC. Residues: CASSLGGRYYGYTF.

The chain combines TRBV5-5 with TRBJ1-2; 7 nucleotides align to TRBD1. Per germline, CDR1 SGHKS and CDR2 YYEKEE (reference sequence). The CDR3 runs to 16 residues. Trimming cost V 4 bases and J 4 bases; bases outside gene matches: 13. CDR3 DNA: TGTGCCAGCAGCCCTGCGGGACAGTCGGGCGGCTATGGCTACACCTTC. Translated: CASSPAGQSGGYGYTF.

The rearrangement uses TRBV6-1 and TRBJ1-5; D is ambiguous. Germline CDR1 reads MNHNS; CDR2 reads SASEGT. This CDR3 region has 15 residues. V was cut by 6 bases and J by 7 bases, with 19 bases left in between. The CDR3 loop is CASSPGSPGGQPQHF. The DNA of the CDR3 is TGTGCCAGCAGCCCTGGTTCCCCGGGTGGACAGCCCCAGCATTTT.

The gene calls are TRBV15 and TRBJ1-1; D remains ambiguous. From germline, CDR1 is LNHNV and CDR2 YYDKDF (reference sequence). The CDR3 length is 13 residues. Trimming took 0 bases from V and 11 from J, leaving 13 bases between them. The CDR3 bases are TGTGCCACCAGCAGAGACCTTTCAGCGTGGGCTTTCTTT. As protein: CATSRDLSAWAFF.

The CDR3 DNA follows: TGTGCCAGTAGTTCGGGGGCGGGGGCCTACGAGCAGTACTTC. Amino acids: CASSSGAGAYEQYF. The chain joins TRBV19 to TRBJ2-7; possible D gene TRBD2, 7 bases. Germline values: CDR1 LNHDA, CDR2 SQIVND (reference sequence). V shed 5 bases and J shed 2 bases, with 13 bases lying between them. The CDR3 is 14 amino acids.